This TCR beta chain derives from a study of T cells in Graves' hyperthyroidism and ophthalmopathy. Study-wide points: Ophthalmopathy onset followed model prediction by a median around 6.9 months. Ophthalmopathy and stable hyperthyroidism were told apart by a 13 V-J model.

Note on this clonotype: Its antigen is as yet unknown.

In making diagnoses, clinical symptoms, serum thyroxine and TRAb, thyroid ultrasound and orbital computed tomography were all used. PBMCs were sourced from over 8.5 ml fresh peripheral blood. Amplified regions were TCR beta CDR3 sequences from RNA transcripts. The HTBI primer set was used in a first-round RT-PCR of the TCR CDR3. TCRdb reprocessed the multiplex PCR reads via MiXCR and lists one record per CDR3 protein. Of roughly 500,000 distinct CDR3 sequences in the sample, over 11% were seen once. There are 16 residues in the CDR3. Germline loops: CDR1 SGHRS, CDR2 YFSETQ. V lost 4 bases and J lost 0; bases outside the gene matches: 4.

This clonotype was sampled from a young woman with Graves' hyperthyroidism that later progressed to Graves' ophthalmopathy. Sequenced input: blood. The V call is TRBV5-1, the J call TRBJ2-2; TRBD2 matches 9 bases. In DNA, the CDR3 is TGCGCCAGCAGCCCAGGACTAGCGACGAACACCGGGGAGCTGTTTTTT. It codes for CASSPGLATNTGELFF. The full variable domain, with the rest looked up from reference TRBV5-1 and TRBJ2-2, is KAGVTQTPRYLIKTRGQQVTLSCSPISGHRSVSWYQQTPGQGLQFLFEYFSETQRNKGNFPGRFSGRQFSNSRSEMNVSTLELGDSALYLCASSPGLATNTGELFFGEGSRLTVL.